This TCR beta chain was sequenced for a study of blood T cell repertoires in COVID-19. Study as a whole: The analysed material was cDNA or gDNA that came from T cells, B-cell-depleted T cells, or PBMCs.

As handled by the study authors: Reference gene primer amplification in the assay estimated nucleated cell counts. Sequenced by immunoSEQ multiplex PCR; TCRdb stores in-frame clones only, minus some. That table furnishes V, J and clone size, whereas the DNA furnished D and trimming. The sample consists of 15,000 to 20,000 clones, 85% to 90% of them appearing once. Comments on this clone: Other nucleotide sequences from this sample produce the same CDR3.

V lost 0 bases and J lost 2; bases outside the gene matches: 5. Looked up from germline, CDR1 is LGHDT and CDR2 is YNNKEL (reference sequence). CDR3 size: 16 residues. The TCR sequence derives from a woman aged 55-69 years with active COVID-19. The sample consisted of peripheral blood. V usage is TRBV3-1 (or the pseudogene TRBV3-2) and J usage is TRBJ2-3; 7 nucleotides align to TRBD1. For the CDR3, the DNA is TGTGCCAGCAGCCAAGATGGACAGGTTACCACAGATACGCAGTATTTT. Translation: CASSQDGQVTTDTQYF.